This T cell receptor (beta chain) was documented in a study of T cell changes during pregnancy in multiple sclerosis. Only in-frame clones appear in the TCRdb table, and some are missing; sequencing was by immunoSEQ multiplex PCR. The profile covers approximately 93,000 clones, with 91% appearing a single time and 1.5% to 2% taken by the ten largest. There are 14 residues in the CDR3. CDR1 MNHEY and CDR2 SMNVEV come from the germline V gene (reference sequence). Trimming pared 6 bases from V and 2 bases from J, leaving 13 bases between. V gene TRBV27 combines with J gene TRBJ1-2, with TRBD1 as a possible D gene (5 bases). This specimen consisted of peripheral blood, obtained in the first trimester of pregnancy. The TCR comes from a female donor in good health, enrolled as a control in a pregnancy study. The CDR3 nucleotides read TGTGCCAGCAGAGGGCTCGGGGGGAACTATGGCTACACCTTC. As protein: CASRGLGGNYGYTF.